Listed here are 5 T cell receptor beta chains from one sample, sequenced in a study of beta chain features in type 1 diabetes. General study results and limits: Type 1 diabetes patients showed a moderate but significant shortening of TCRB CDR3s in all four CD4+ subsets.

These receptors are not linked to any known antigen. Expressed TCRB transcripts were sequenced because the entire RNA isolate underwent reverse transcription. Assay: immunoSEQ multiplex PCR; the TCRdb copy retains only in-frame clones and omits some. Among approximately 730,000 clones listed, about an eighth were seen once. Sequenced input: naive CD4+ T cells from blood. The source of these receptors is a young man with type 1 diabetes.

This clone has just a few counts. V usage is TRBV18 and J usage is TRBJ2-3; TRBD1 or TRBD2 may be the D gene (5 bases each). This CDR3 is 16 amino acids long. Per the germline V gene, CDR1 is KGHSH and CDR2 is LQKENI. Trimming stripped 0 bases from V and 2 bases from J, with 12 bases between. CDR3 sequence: CASSPPSGTVTDTQYF. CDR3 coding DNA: TGTGCCAGCTCACCACCATCGGGGACCGTCACAGATACGCAGTATTTT.

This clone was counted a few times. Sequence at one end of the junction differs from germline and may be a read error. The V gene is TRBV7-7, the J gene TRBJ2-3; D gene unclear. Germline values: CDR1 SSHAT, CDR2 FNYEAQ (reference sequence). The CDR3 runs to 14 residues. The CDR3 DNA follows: TGTGCTAGCAGCTCCAATATAGTAGGGGATACGCAGTATTTT. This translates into CASSSNIVGDTQYF.

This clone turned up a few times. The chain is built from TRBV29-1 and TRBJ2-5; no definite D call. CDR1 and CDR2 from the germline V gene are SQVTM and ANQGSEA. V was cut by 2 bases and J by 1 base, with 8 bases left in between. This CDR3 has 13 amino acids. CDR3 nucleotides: TGCAGCGTTGAATTACAGCTCCAAGAGACCCAGTACTTC. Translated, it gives CSVELQLQETQYF.

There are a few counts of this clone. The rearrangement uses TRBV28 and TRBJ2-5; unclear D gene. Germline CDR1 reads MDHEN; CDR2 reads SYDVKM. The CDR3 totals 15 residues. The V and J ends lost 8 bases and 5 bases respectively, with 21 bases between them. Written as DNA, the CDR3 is TGTGCCAGCGGAGTCCCAGTCAACACACTGGAGACCCAGTACTTC. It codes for CASGVPVNTLETQYF.

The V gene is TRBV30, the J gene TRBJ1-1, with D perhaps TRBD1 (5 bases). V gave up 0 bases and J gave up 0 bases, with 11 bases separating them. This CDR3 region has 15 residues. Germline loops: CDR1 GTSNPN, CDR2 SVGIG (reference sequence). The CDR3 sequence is CAWSVMGGMNTEAFF. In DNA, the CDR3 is TGTGCCTGGAGTGTGATGGGGGGAATGAACACTGAAGCTTTCTTT.